What follows is one T cell receptor (beta chain) and its context. Its antigen is still unknown. The data belong to a study of CD8+ T cells in alopecia areata. The wider study: Oral tofacitinib (5 to 10 mg twice daily) was administered to treated patients.

As for treatment: oral pan-JAK inhibitor, 5-10 mg twice daily. Lesional scalp tissue (obtained by punch biopsy) and peripheral blood were collected from alopecia areata patients. Sequencing used cDNA as its template, made by extracting RNA and reverse transcribing it. The data were produced by immunoSEQ multiplex PCR, yet TCRdb's version contains in-frame clones alone and is incomplete. This sample has approximately 210,000 clones, with 64% found just once. General study points: Expanded CD8+ clones among the top 100, and scalp clonality, were significantly decreased by tofacitinib. Lesional tissue from the scalp (especially in alopecia totalis/universalis) showed higher clonality than normal scalp.

CDR3 length equals 16 residues. Germline V gene sequence: CDR1 LNHNV, CDR2 YYDKDF (reference sequence). The ends were cut back, 2 bases at V and 6 bases at J, with 17 bases in the middle. The chain recombines TRBV15 with TRBJ2-4, with a weak D call TRBD1 (6 bases). The sample here was CD4+ T cells sorted from blood, taken between weeks 47 and 50, from a patient treated with tofacitinib. The TCR sequence derives from a human donor with alopecia areata. As DNA, the CDR3 is TGTGCCACCAGCAGAAGAACAGGGAGAGCCGCAAACATTCAGTACTTC. Protein sequence: CATSRRTGRAANIQYF. Full variable domain (missing parts from reference TRBV15 and TRBJ2-4): DAMVIQNPRYQVTQFGKPVTLSCSQTLNHNVMYWYQQKSSQAPKLLFHYYDKDFNNEADTPDNFQSRRPNTSFCFLDIRSPGLGDTAMYLCATSRRTGRAANIQYFGAGTRLSVL.